This entry lists 2 T cell receptor beta chains sequenced from one sample in a study of shared clonotypes between healthy human individuals. Only in-frame clones appear in the TCRdb table, and some are missing; sequencing was by immunoSEQ multiplex PCR. In the table there are over a million clones, about 76% of which are singletons. Sequenced input: memory CD4+ T cells sorted from blood. Indicated subset: CD45RA-negative fraction. These receptors were obtained from a man between 18 and 35 years old in good health.

The V and J genes are TRBV6-1 and TRBJ1-4, with D tentatively TRBD1 (6 bases). V was clipped by 6 bases and J by 6 bases, with 14 bases between them. CDR3 size: 14 residues. Germline V lookup: CDR1 MNHNS, CDR2 SASEGT. The CDR3 nucleotides read TGTGCCAGCAGCCTAGGGGGAGGGTATGAAAAACTGTTTTTT. Its protein product is CASSLGGGYEKLFF.

The chain couples TRBV27 to TRBJ1-6; 11 positions agree with TRBD1. Trimming removed 5 bases from V and 0 bases from J; junction bases left unmatched: 6. Germline V gene sequence: CDR1 MNHEY, CDR2 SMNVEV (reference sequence). This CDR3 has 18 residues. This chain's CDR3 is CASSPGTGGRSYNSPLHF. The CDR3 region has the DNA TGTGCCAGCAGTCCCGGGACAGGGGGGCGCTCCTATAATTCACCCCTCCACTTT.